This TCR beta chain was captured by sequencing in a study of blood T cell repertoires in COVID-19. Authors' data handling: It was from reference gene primer amplification that nucleated cell counts were estimated. Generated by immunoSEQ multiplex PCR, the TCRdb table keeps only in-frame clones and is missing some. V and J calls and clone size are as listed in that table; D and trimming were resolved from the DNA. The sample carries about 170,000 clones, roughly 88% recorded once. Germline CDR1 and CDR2: SGHNT and YENEEA. The CDR3 sequence is 14 residues long. V gave up 3 bases and J gave up 5 bases, with 14 bases separating them.

The J gene is TRBJ2-7, the V gene TRBV11-3; tentative D call: TRBD1 (6 bases). This receptor was obtained from a man between 50 and 59 years old who had recovered from COVID-19. The sample taken for sequencing was PBMCs or T cells enriched from blood (not recorded which). CDR3 protein: CASSFSGANDEQYF. Written as DNA, the CDR3 is TGTGCCAGCAGCTTTTCAGGGGCTAACGACGAGCAGTACTTC.